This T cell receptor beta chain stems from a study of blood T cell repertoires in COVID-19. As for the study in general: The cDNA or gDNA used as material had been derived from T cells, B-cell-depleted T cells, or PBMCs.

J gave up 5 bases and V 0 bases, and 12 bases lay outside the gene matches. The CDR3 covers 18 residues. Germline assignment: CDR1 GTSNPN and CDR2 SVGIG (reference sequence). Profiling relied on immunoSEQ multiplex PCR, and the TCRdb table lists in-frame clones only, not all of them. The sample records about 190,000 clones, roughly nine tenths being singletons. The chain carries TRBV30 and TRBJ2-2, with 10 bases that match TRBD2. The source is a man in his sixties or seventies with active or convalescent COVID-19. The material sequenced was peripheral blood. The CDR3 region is CAWSVQSSSGRFTGELFF. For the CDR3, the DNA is TGTGCCTGGAGTGTACAAAGCTCTAGCGGGAGATTTACCGGGGAGCTGTTTTTT.